A single sample gave rise to the 15 T cell receptor beta chains below, sequenced in a study of human T cells and chemical hapten exposure. Sample time point: pre-sensitization, week 0. Treatment denoted: therapeutic diphenylcyclopropenone sensitization with weekly scalp DPC. MiXCR was run by TCRdb on the RACE reads, yielding one entry per CDR3 protein. The table has 50,000 to 65,000 distinct CDR3 sequences, around 7% seen once. The sequences come from whole blood, collected in connection with sensitization to the hapten diphenylcyclopropenone (DPC). Receptors were obtained from a woman in her 30s with alopecia areata. Some clones in this sample may be carry-over from other donors' samples.

This clonotype occurred many times. V usage is TRBV19 and J usage is TRBJ2-7; D perhaps matches TRBD2 (6 bases). CDR1 LNHDA and CDR2 SQIVND come from the germline V gene (reference sequence). CDR3 length equals 13 residues. V lost 5 bases and J lost 0, with 8 bases in between. CDR3 amino acids: CASSAGSSYEQYF. The CDR3 DNA follows: TGTGCCAGTAGTGCGGGGAGCTCCTACGAGCAGTACTTC.

This clonotype was detected ten times or more. The CDR3, as DNA: TGTGCCAGCAGTTGGGACGGGGGAAAATCACCCCTCCACTTT. Translating it yields CASSWDGGKSPLHF. J is TRBJ1-6 and V is TRBV6-5, with a possible D match to TRBD1 (5 bases). The CDR3 length is 14 residues. Germline V gene lookup returns CDR1 MNHEY and CDR2 SVGAGI. Trimming shortened V by 4 bases and J by 10 bases, and 14 bases separated the two germline ends.

The sample holds a few counts of this clonotype. This chain links TRBV2 with TRBJ1-1; 9 bases are shared with TRBD1. V lost 8 bases to trimming and J lost 7 bases; unmatched junction nucleotides: 11. Germline CDR1 is SNHLY and CDR2 is FYNNEI. CDR3 size: 14 residues. The CDR3: CASGRNRGQGEAFF. The CDR3 coding sequence is TGTGCCAGCGGGCGGAACAGGGGGCAAGGTGAAGCTTTCTTT.

This clonotype was seen repeatedly, ten times or more. The chain has TRBV10-3 and TRBJ2-2; TRBD1 matches 9 bases. The CDR3 has 16 amino acids. CDR1 and CDR2 (germline): ENHRY, SYGVKD. The V and J ends lost 9 bases and 5 bases, in that order; junction bases with no gene match: 13. CDR3 protein: CAILPSTGGSTGELFF. Here the CDR3 DNA reads TGTGCCATTCTCCCTTCGACAGGGGGTTCAACCGGGGAGCTGTTTTTT.

This clonotype was recorded at least ten times. The chain is built from TRBV29-1 and TRBJ1-1; 9 bases line up with TRBD1. Germline V CDR1 and CDR2: SQVTM, ANQGSEA. The CDR3 contains 14 residues. Trimming at V came to 4 bases and at J to 1 base, leaving 4 bases not matched to a gene. CDR3 nucleotide sequence: TGCAGCGTTGGGGGGACAGGGAGGAACACTGAAGCTTTCTTT. Amino acids: CSVGGTGRNTEAFF.

This clonotype was detected ten times or more. The CDR3 DNA reads as TGTGCCAGCAGCTTAAGAGGGGCCCTGGACACTGAAGCTTTCTTT. It is translated as CASSLRGALDTEAFF. The gene calls are TRBV7-3 and TRBJ1-1; weak D call: TRBD1 (5 bases). Deletions cut 1 base from V and 3 bases from J, with 12 bases between. The length of the CDR3 is 15 residues. Germline V gene sequence: CDR1 SGHTA, CDR2 FQGTGA.

This clonotype has at least ten counts. The chain links TRBV5-1 to TRBJ2-5; the D gene is possibly TRBD1 (7 bases). This CDR3 comprises 14 residues. CDR1 SGHRS and CDR2 YFSETQ come from the germline V gene. V was cut by 1 base and J by 4 bases, with 11 bases left in between. CDR3 sequence (DNA): TGCGCCAGCAGCTTGCAGCAGGGGGGAGAGACCCAGTACTTC. This gives the protein CASSLQQGGETQYF.

This clonotype was observed many times. The chain combines TRBV20-1 with TRBJ1-1; D unresolved. This CDR3 has 12 amino acids. CDR1 is DFQATT, CDR2 SNEGSKA, per germline (reference sequence). V was clipped by 2 bases and J by 6 bases, with 10 bases between them. The CDR3 region is CSARREISEAFF. The CDR3 bases are TGCAGTGCTAGACGGGAGATTTCTGAAGCTTTCTTT.

This clonotype was seen at least ten times. This may come from a read error, since a much larger clone is one base off. The gene calls are TRBV2 and TRBJ2-2; D call uncertain. Germline-derived CDR1 and CDR2 are SNHLY and FYNNEI. V lost 4 bases and J lost 8, with 17 bases in between. The length of the CDR3 is 15 residues. CDR3 nucleotide sequence: TGTGCCAGCAGTGGAGGAAGGATCCCTCCGGGGGAGCTGTTTTTT. As protein: CASSGGRIPPGELFF.

The chain couples TRBV7-9 to TRBJ1-1; D not certain. Germline-derived CDR1 and CDR2 are SEHNR and FQNEAQ (reference sequence). V shed 2 bases and J shed 7 bases, with 11 bases lying between them. The CDR3 consists of 13 residues. The CDR3 loop is CASSLSPGFEAFF. CDR3 bases: TGTGCCAGCAGCTTAAGTCCAGGATTTGAAGCTTTCTTT.

This clonotype came up many times. V is TRBV7-8 and J is TRBJ2-5; 7 positions agree with TRBD1. The CDR3 runs to 20 residues. The V and J ends lost 5 bases and 0 bases, in that order; junction bases with no gene match: 21. The germline V gene encodes CDR1 SGHVS and CDR2 FQNEAQ. CDR3 amino acids: CASSARSLSRDSENQETQYF. The CDR3 DNA sequence: TGTGCCAGCAGCGCCCGCTCGCTATCCCGGGACAGCGAAAACCAAGAGACCCAGTACTTC.

As concerns this clonotype: A much larger clone is a single base away; this may be a read error. The chain uses TRBV5-1 and TRBJ2-4; weak D call: TRBD1 (6 bases). Germline assignment: CDR1 SGHRS and CDR2 YFSETQ. The CDR3 is made up of 15 amino acids. The V gene lost 0 bases and the J gene lost 9 bases, with 16 bases spanning the gap. The chain's CDR3 is CASSLEGGTLSIQYF. Here the CDR3 DNA reads TGCGCCAGCAGCTTGGAAGGGGGTACCCTAAGCATTCAGTACTTC.

Many counts were recorded for this clonotype. The chain joins TRBV12-5 to TRBJ2-1; D unclear. The CDR3 consists of 13 residues. Germline V gene data show CDR1 as LGHNT and CDR2 as FRNRAP. V was trimmed by 0 bases and J by 4 bases, leaving 4 bases between them. The CDR3 coding sequence is TGTGCTAGTGGTTTGGTACTGTACAATGAGCAGTTCTTC. Translation: CASGLVLYNEQFF.

The rearrangement joins TRBV20-1 to TRBJ2-1; 7 nucleotides agree with TRBD2. Per the germline V gene, CDR1 is DFQATT and CDR2 is SNEGSKA (reference sequence). The CDR3 length is 15 residues. V was clipped by 4 bases and J by 0 bases; unmatched bases: 6. CDR3 sequence: CSATRLASSYNEQFF. CDR3 DNA: TGCAGTGCTACAAGACTAGCTAGCTCCTACAATGAGCAGTTCTTC.

This clonotype has more than one count but fewer than ten. V and J are TRBV7-3 and TRBJ2-2; D uncertain. The CDR3 is 14 amino acids. Trimming shortened V by 2 bases and J by 2 bases, and 6 bases separated the two germline ends. CDR1 is SGHTA and CDR2 is FQGTGA in the germline V gene. The CDR3 bases are TGTGCCAGCAGCTTATTGGGTAACACCGGGGAGCTGTTTTTT. This translates into CASSLLGNTGELFF.